Listed below are T cell receptor beta chains from one sample, sequenced in a study of shared clonotypes between healthy human individuals. Only in-frame clones appear in the TCRdb table, and some are missing; sequencing was by immunoSEQ multiplex PCR. The sample has roughly 1.5 million clones, 95% to 99% seen once. The sample taken for sequencing was naive CD4+ T cells sorted from blood. These receptor sequences come from a man younger than 45 in good health. CDR3s include the opening cysteine and the closing phenylalanine or tryptophan. The D gene is left open where the match is weak. Clone size appears in some rows only: once, few, many, or a class for an expanded clone.

V gene,D gene,clone size,J gene,CDR3 protein,CDR3 DNA
TRBV5-6,NA,few,TRBJ2-5,CASSLAGTAGQETQYF,TGTGCCAGCAGCTTGGCCGGGACAGCGGGGCAAGAGACCCAGTACTTC
TRBV28,NA,NA,TRBJ1-2,CASSSGGTAANYGYTF,TGTGCCAGCAGTTCCGGAGGGACGGCGGCGAACTATGGCTACACCTTC
TRBV19,NA,NA,TRBJ2-2,CASKGTLSGPGELFF,TGTGCCAGTAAGGGGACCCTAAGTGGGCCCGGGGAGCTGTTTTTT
TRBV5-4,TRBD1,NA,TRBJ2-7,CASSARTGGESSYEQYF,TGTGCCAGCAGCGCCCGGACAGGGGGTGAAAGCTCCTACGAGCAGTACTTC
TRBV28,NA,NA,TRBJ2-7,CASYGSYEQYF,TGTGCCAGCTACGGTTCCTACGAGCAGTACTTC
TRBV5-1,TRBD2,NA,TRBJ2-1,CASSLDPISMAGVNEQFF,TGCGCCAGCAGCTTGGACCCCATCTCAATGGCGGGAGTCAATGAGCAGTTCTTC
TRBV5-1,NA,NA,TRBJ2-1,CASSLGGYNEQFF,TGCGCCAGCAGCTTGGGCGGCTACAATGAGCAGTTCTTC
TRBV7-2,NA,once,TRBJ1-3,CASSLDPGNTIYF,TGTGCCAGCAGCTTAGACCCTGGAAACACCATATATTTT
TRBV7-3,NA,NA,TRBJ2-5,CASSFWYGETQYF,TGTGCCAGCAGCTTTTGGTACGGAGAGACCCAGTACTTC
TRBV5-4,TRBD2,NA,TRBJ2-1,CASSVTSGSSNEQFF,TGTGCCAGCAGCGTTACTAGCGGGAGTTCGAATGAGCAGTTCTTC
TRBV27,NA,NA,TRBJ1-5,CASSYSRRTGYSNQPQHF,TGTGCCAGCAGTTATTCGAGACGGACGGGATATAGCAATCAGCCCCAGCATTTT
TRBV27,TRBD2,NA,TRBJ2-3,CASSLLALAGRDTQYF,TGTGCCAGCAGTTTATTGGCACTAGCGGGAAGAGATACGCAGTATTTT
TRBV28,TRBD1,NA,TRBJ2-1,CASSTPGQGSYNEQFF,TGTGCCAGCAGTACTCCGGGACAGGGCTCCTACAATGAGCAGTTCTTC
TRBV9,TRBD2,NA,TRBJ2-3,CASSGSGENTDTQYF,TGTGCCAGCAGCGGTAGCGGGGAGAACACAGATACGCAGTATTTT
TRBV18,NA,NA,TRBJ2-5,CASSPRRVMETQYF,TGTGCCAGCTCACCTAGGAGGGTCATGGAGACCCAGTACTTC
TRBV7-6,TRBD1,NA,TRBJ2-3,CASSLGTGNTDTQYF,TGTGCCAGCAGCTTGGGGACAGGGAACACAGATACGCAGTATTTT
TRBV30,TRBD1,NA,TRBJ1-5,CAWSPGQGNQPQHF,TGTGCCTGGAGTCCGGGACAGGGCAATCAGCCCCAGCATTTT
TRBV5-4,TRBD2,NA,TRBJ2-7,CASSLGLAGAYEQYF,TGTGCCAGCAGCTTGGGCCTAGCGGGAGCCTACGAGCAGTACTTC
TRBV18,TRBD2,NA,TRBJ2-1,CASSALRGREVFTSGSEQFF,TGTGCCAGCTCCGCGTTGAGAGGGAGGGAAGTATTCACGTCAGGAAGTGAGCAGTTCTTC
TRBV6-5,NA,once,TRBJ2-5,CASSTRETQYF,TGTGCCAGCAGCACCAGAGAGACCCAGTACTTC
TRBV15,NA,NA,TRBJ2-5,CATGFTRETQYF,TGTGCCACCGGTTTTACAAGAGAGACCCAGTACTTC
TRBV6-1,TRBD1,NA,TRBJ2-1,CANLDRGLGNEQFF,TGTGCCAACCTTGACAGGGGGCTTGGCAATGAGCAGTTCTTC
TRBV6-1,TRBD2,NA,TRBJ2-7,CASRTSGSSYEQYF,TGTGCCAGCAGGACTAGCGGGAGTTCCTACGAGCAGTACTTC
TRBV5-6,NA,NA,TRBJ1-5,CASSRAGFNQPQHF,TGTGCCAGCAGCCGGGCCGGATTCAATCAGCCCCAGCATTTT
TRBV6-4,TRBD2,NA,TRBJ2-7,CASSDPAELAVGGYEQYF,TGTGCCAGCAGTGACCCAGCTGAACTAGCGGTCGGAGGTTACGAGCAGTACTTC
TRBV9,NA,NA,TRBJ2-6,CASNPGGIGSGANVLTF,TGTGCCAGCAACCCAGGGGGGATCGGATCTGGGGCCAACGTCCTGACTTTC
TRBV11-2,TRBD1,NA,TRBJ2-7,CASSLEPGTGSYEQYF,TGTGCCAGCAGCTTAGAACCCGGGACAGGGTCCTACGAGCAGTACTTC
TRBV5-6,TRBD1,once,TRBJ1-5,CASSFPGQAQPQHF,TGTGCCAGCAGCTTTCCGGGACAGGCTCAGCCCCAGCATTTT
TRBV29-1,TRBD1,NA,TRBJ2-1,CSVEEGTGGNYNEQFF,TGCAGCGTTGAAGAGGGGACAGGGGGAAACTACAATGAGCAGTTCTTC
TRBV28,NA,NA,TRBJ2-2,CASSPPRGQGTGELFF,TGTGCCAGCAGTCCCCCCCGGGGTCAAGGCACCGGGGAGCTGTTTTTT
TRBV10-1,NA,NA,TRBJ2-7,CASSAAEAYEQYF,TGCGCCAGCAGTGCCGCGGAAGCCTACGAGCAGTACTTC
TRBV6-1,NA,NA,TRBJ2-2,CASSDGSAGGELFF,TGTGCCAGCAGTGACGGGAGCGCGGGAGGGGAGCTGTTTTTT
TRBV7-7,TRBD1,NA,TRBJ2-5,CASSTGTGEETQYF,TGTGCCAGCAGCACAGGGACAGGAGAAGAGACCCAGTACTTC
TRBV25-1,TRBD2,NA,TRBJ2-7,CASSEYFRAGEVYEQYF,TGTGCCAGCAGTGAATATTTTCGAGCGGGAGAAGTGTACGAGCAGTACTTC
TRBV5-1,NA,NA,TRBJ2-5,CASTTDRETQYF,TGCGCCAGCACCACCGACCGGGAGACCCAGTACTTC
TRBV6-6,NA,NA,TRBJ2-7,CASTQLSDQDYEQYF,TGTGCCAGCACCCAATTATCCGACCAAGACTACGAGCAGTACTTC
TRBV19,TRBD2,NA,TRBJ2-5,CASTVAGGETQYF,TGTGCCAGTACCGTAGCGGGAGGTGAGACCCAGTACTTC
TRBV9,NA,NA,TRBJ1-4,CASSVAGFENEKLFF,TGTGCCAGCAGCGTAGCAGGGTTCGAGAATGAAAAACTGTTTTTT
TRBV5-1,NA,NA,TRBJ1-5,CASSLNGQGLNQPQHF,TGCGCCAGCAGCTTGAATGGTCAGGGACTCAATCAGCCCCAGCATTTT
TRBV28,NA,NA,TRBJ2-7,CASSLPGIAVVYEQYF,TGTGCCAGCAGTCTGCCGGGAATAGCGGTCGTCTACGAGCAGTACTTC
TRBV7-2,NA,NA,TRBJ2-7,CASSLSGSSYEQYF,TGTGCCAGCAGCCTTAGTGGGAGCTCCTACGAGCAGTACTTC
TRBV5-4,TRBD1,NA,TRBJ1-4,CASTRGTNEKLFF,TGTGCCAGCACCAGGGGGACTAATGAAAAACTGTTTTTT
TRBV10-3,NA,NA,TRBJ2-7,CAISEYRTGTSMYEQYF,TGTGCCATCAGTGAGTATCGAACCGGTACGAGCATGTACGAGCAGTACTTC
TRBV6-5,NA,NA,TRBJ1-3,CASSYSAGSGNTIYF,TGTGCCAGCAGTTACTCGGCAGGGTCGGGAAACACCATATATTTT
TRBV5-1,NA,NA,TRBJ1-1,CASSLLGDTEAFF,TGCGCCAGCAGCTTACTCGGAGACACTGAAGCTTTCTTT
TRBV29-1,NA,NA,TRBJ2-2,CSVQPGPEKLFF,TGCAGCGTTCAACCGGGACCCGAGAAGCTGTTTTTT
TRBV2,NA,NA,TRBJ2-1,CASNIPRASRGEQFF,TGTGCCAGCAACATCCCCAGGGCTAGCAGAGGTGAGCAGTTCTTC
TRBV11-2,TRBD2,NA,TRBJ2-7,CASSKSGRGYEQYF,TGTGCCAGCAGCAAAAGCGGGAGGGGTTACGAGCAGTACTTC
TRBV5-1,NA,NA,TRBJ2-1,CASSLEGVGVSEQFF,TGCGCCAGCAGCTTGGAAGGGGTGGGGGTGAGTGAGCAGTTCTTC
TRBV4-3,NA,NA,TRBJ2-3,CASSPTYLGTFTSTDTQYF,TGCGCCAGCAGCCCGACTTACTTAGGGACTTTCACTAGCACAGATACGCAGTATTTT